These 27 T cell receptor beta chains originate from one sample sequenced in a study of cytomegalovirus exposure and HLA in healthy donors. PCR primers comprised 60 Vbeta and 13 Jbeta primers. Libraries were prepared by immunoSEQ multiplex PCR; TCRdb keeps only in-frame clonotypes and omits some of them. Among 150,000 to 200,000 clones listed, 65% to 85% were seen once. Sequencing input: PBMCs. The receptor source for this set is a girl aged 10-17 years in good health and CMV-seropositive.

This rearrangement joins TRBV30 to TRBJ1-2; D perhaps matches TRBD1 (6 bases). With 5 bases removed from V and 7 bases from J, the gap between germline ends came to 20 bases. The CDR3 has 14 residues. Germline values: CDR1 GTSNPN, CDR2 SVGIG (reference sequence). CDR3 DNA sequence: TGTGCCTGGGTGGGGGGGGCCTTCCTAGGTGGCTACACCTTC. Protein sequence: CAWVGGAFLGGYTF.

The genes are TRBV7-6 and TRBJ2-1, with TRBD2 matching over 10 bases. The length of the CDR3 is 17 residues. The junction had 8 bases not matched to a gene; V was cut back by 2 bases and J by 4 bases. Per the germline V gene, CDR1 is SGHVS and CDR2 is FNYEAQ. In nucleotides, the CDR3 is TGTGCCAGCAGCTTATACTCTAGCGGGAGAAGGTACAATGAGCAGTTCTTC. It encodes CASSLYSSGRRYNEQFF.

V gene TRBV7-2 combines with J gene TRBJ2-7; TRBD2 matches 7 bases. The junction had 7 bases not matched to a gene; V was cut back by 2 bases and J by 3 bases. The CDR3 is 15 residues long. Germline CDR1 reads SGHTA; CDR2 reads FQGNSA. The CDR3 loop is CASSLKAGDVYEQYF. The CDR3, as DNA: TGTGCCAGCAGCTTAAAGGCGGGAGATGTCTACGAGCAGTACTTC. The complete variable domain, with remaining parts taken from reference TRBV7-2 and TRBJ2-7, reads GAGVSQSPSNKVTEKGKDVELRCDPISGHTALYWYRQSLGQGLEFLIYFQGNSAPDKSGLPSDRFSAERTGGSVSTLTIQRTQQEDSAVYLCASSLKAGDVYEQYFGPGTRLTVT.

This chain connects TRBV5-4 to TRBJ1-5; D unclear. The ends were cut back, 0 bases at V and 4 bases at J, with 5 bases in the middle. The CDR3 is 13 residues long. Germline loops: CDR1 SGHNT, CDR2 YYREEE (reference sequence). The CDR3, as DNA: TGTGCCAGCAGCTTGGGGAGGAATCAGCCCCAGCATTTT. Its protein is CASSLGRNQPQHF.

This sequence joins TRBV6-5 and TRBJ1-3, with 9 bases matching TRBD1. CDR3 length equals 12 residues. Trimming at V came to 10 bases and at J to 8 bases, leaving 6 bases not matched to a gene. Germline CDR1 is MNHEY and CDR2 is SVGAGI. CDR3 bases: TGTGCCACCCGGGACAGGGCGGACACCATATATTTT. Amino acids: CATRDRADTIYF.

V is TRBV27 and J is TRBJ2-1; TRBD2 matches at 10 bases. The germline V gene encodes CDR1 MNHEY and CDR2 SMNVEV (reference sequence). This CDR3 has 15 amino acids. V lost 7 bases to trimming and J lost 1 base; unmatched junction nucleotides: 4. DNA for the CDR3: TGTGCCAGCACCCTAGCGGGAGAATCCTACAATGAGCAGTTCTTC. This sequence encodes CASTLAGESYNEQFF.

The chain's CDR3 is CASRDPGTGGYEQYF. The CDR3 DNA reads TGTGCCAGCAGGGACCCCGGGACAGGGGGCTACGAGCAGTACTTC. The V gene is TRBV6-5, the J gene TRBJ2-7, with 11 bases aligning to TRBD1. This CDR3 has 15 amino acids. Trimming at V came to 6 bases and at J to 3 bases, leaving 7 bases not matched to a gene. The germline V gene encodes CDR1 MNHEY and CDR2 SVGAGI.

This sequence joins TRBV4-1 and TRBJ2-5; 14 nucleotides line up with TRBD2. J gave up 4 bases and V 4 bases, and 2 bases lay outside the gene matches. The CDR3 extends over 15 amino acids. From germline, CDR1 is MGHRA and CDR2 YSYEKL. The CDR3 here is CASSPGLAGVETQYF. The CDR3 DNA sequence: TGCGCCAGCAGCCCGGGACTAGCGGGAGTAGAGACCCAGTACTTC.

The chain couples TRBV9 to TRBJ2-7; 7 positions match TRBD2. Germline CDR1 SGDLS, CDR2 YYNGEE. V dropped 7 bases and J dropped 5; count of bases not matched to a gene: 9. CDR3 size: 13 residues. CDR3 sequence reads: CASSAGVVHEQYF. CDR3 in DNA: TGTGCCAGCTCGGCGGGAGTTGTACACGAGCAGTACTTC.

The chain has TRBV27 and TRBJ2-5; the D gene is possibly TRBD2 (5 bases). CDR3 length: 14 amino acids. Per germline, CDR1 MNHEY and CDR2 SMNVEV (reference sequence). Trimming removed 1 base from V and 5 bases from J, with 11 bases in between. The CDR3 loop is CASSLFEGGETQYF. The CDR3 bases are TGTGCCAGCAGTTTATTCGAAGGAGGTGAGACCCAGTACTTC.

V is TRBV5-4 and J is TRBJ1-2; 10 bases match TRBD1. Trimming took 4 bases from V and 0 from J; bases not matched to a gene: 3. Germline V gene sequence: CDR1 SGHNT, CDR2 YYREEE (reference sequence). The CDR3 totals 15 residues. CDR3 coding DNA: TGTGCCAGCAGCCCCGGACAGGGGGCTAACTATGGCTACACCTTC. Translation gives CASSPGQGANYGYTF.

V and J are TRBV7-9 and TRBJ1-2, with 8 bases identical to TRBD1. Germline loops: CDR1 SEHNR, CDR2 FQNEAQ (reference sequence). This CDR3 contains 17 residues. With V trimmed by 5 bases and J by 0 bases, 11 bases remained unmatched. The CDR3 region is CASSRDAGGQANYGYTF. CDR3 coding DNA: TGTGCCAGCAGCCGTGACGCAGGGGGCCAAGCTAACTATGGCTACACCTTC.

This clone has only a few counts. Other DNA sequences in this specimen translate into the identical CDR3. V and J are TRBV6-5 and TRBJ2-5; D perhaps matches TRBD2 (6 bases). The germline CDR1 and CDR2 sequences are MNHEY and SVGAGI. There are 14 residues in the CDR3. Trimming removed 6 bases from V and 4 bases from J, with 15 bases in between. This chain's CDR3 is CASRPLARLETQYF. The CDR3 nucleotides are TGTGCCAGCAGACCACTAGCTCGGTTAGAGACCCAGTACTTC.

The V call is TRBV19, the J call TRBJ1-5; D unclear. Trimming stripped 1 base from V and 4 bases from J, with 8 bases between. CDR1 is LNHDA, CDR2 SQIVND, per germline (reference sequence). The CDR3 has 14 amino acids. The DNA of the CDR3 is TGTGCCAGTAGTATAGCCACAGTTAATCAGCCCCAGCATTTT. It is translated as CASSIATVNQPQHF.

V is TRBV4-2 and J is TRBJ2-2, with TRBD2 matching over 10 bases. This CDR3 has 17 residues. J lost 4 bases, V lost 2 bases, and 7 bases had no gene match. CDR1 and CDR2 (germline): LGHNA, YNFKEQ. The CDR3 DNA is TGTGCCAGCAGCCAAACCCGGACTAGCGGCTTCACCGGGGAGCTGTTTTTT. It specifies CASSQTRTSGFTGELFF.

J is TRBJ1-1 and V is TRBV29-1, with 7 bases aligning to TRBD1. The CDR3 is made up of 14 amino acids. Germline-derived CDR1 and CDR2 are SQVTM and ANQGSEA. J gave up 7 bases and V 5 bases, and 13 bases lay outside the gene matches. The CDR3 region has the DNA TGCAGCGTTTTCCGAATGGGACAGAATAATGAAGCTTTCTTT. This sequence encodes CSVFRMGQNNEAFF.

V gene TRBV15 combines with J gene TRBJ2-1; D gene uncertain. This CDR3 comprises 12 residues. CDR1 and CDR2 (germline): LNHNV, YYDKDF (reference sequence). V lost 0 bases and J 8 bases, leaving 5 bases between the germline ends. This chain's CDR3 is CATSRDWHEQFF. Written as DNA, the CDR3 is TGTGCCACCAGCAGAGATTGGCATGAGCAGTTCTTC.

This chain uses TRBV9 with TRBJ2-3; a weak D match, TRBD2 (6 bases). In germline, CDR1 is SGDLS, CDR2 YYNGEE. V lost 0 bases and J 14 bases, leaving 10 bases between the germline ends. The CDR3 has 11 residues. The CDR3 nucleotides read TGTGCCAGCAGCGTAGAGACTAGGCTGTATTTT. This gives the protein CASSVETRLYF.

This clone was recorded only once. V usage is TRBV18 and J usage is TRBJ1-2; the match to TRBD1 covers 7 bases. Germline assignment: CDR1 KGHSH and CDR2 LQKENI. The CDR3 loop spans 13 amino acids. Unmatched junction bases numbered 4, after V lost 5 bases and J lost 4 bases. CDR3 in DNA: TGTGCCAGCTCAGAAGGGACAGCCTATGGCTACACCTTC. Amino acids: CASSEGTAYGYTF.

This clone was counted a few times. This chain connects TRBV6-5 to TRBJ2-2, with a weak D call TRBD2 (6 bases). V was trimmed by 9 bases and J by 3 bases, leaving 17 bases between them. The germline V gene encodes CDR1 MNHEY and CDR2 SVGAGI. This CDR3 is 15 amino acids long. CDR3 protein: CASREGRRDTGELFF. The CDR3 nucleotides read TGTGCCAGTCGAGAGGGACGGAGGGACACCGGGGAGCTGTTTTTT.

This chain joins TRBV14 and TRBJ1-2; D remains unclear. This CDR3 contains 19 residues. Germline V gives CDR1 SGHDN, CDR2 FVKESK. The V and J ends lost 1 base and 0 bases respectively, with 21 bases between them. The DNA for the CDR3 is TGTGCCAGCAGCCAAGTGACCGGCCTCAACCCGGGAGCTAACTATGGCTACACCTTC. It codes for CASSQVTGLNPGANYGYTF. The variable domain in full, completed from reference TRBV14 and TRBJ1-2, reads EAGVTQFPSHSVIEKGQTVTLRCDPISGHDNLYWYRRVMGKEIKFLLHFVKESKQDESGMPNNRFLAERTGGTYSTLKVQPAELEDSGVYFCASSQVTGLNPGANYGYTFGSGTRLTVV.

A few counts support this clone. The chain joins TRBV5-1 to TRBJ2-7, with a weak D call TRBD2 (6 bases). Deletions cut 4 bases from V and 2 bases from J, with 13 bases between. Germline CDR1 and CDR2: SGHRS and YFSETQ. The CDR3 runs to 14 residues. The CDR3 is CASSGGSLPYEQYF. The CDR3 DNA reads as TGCGCCAGCAGCGGGGGGTCCCTACCCTACGAGCAGTACTTC.

V is TRBV29-1 and J is TRBJ1-2; D may be TRBD1 (6 bases). V lost 0 bases and J 7 bases, leaving 9 bases between the germline ends. The CDR3 is 12 amino acids. Germline V gene data show CDR1 as SQVTM and CDR2 as ANQGSEA. Here the CDR3 reads CSVEEVRGGYTF. Written as DNA, the CDR3 is TGCAGCGTTGAAGAGGTCAGGGGTGGCTACACCTTC.

This clone was observed a single time. This chain links TRBV6-1 with TRBJ1-2, with D possibly matching TRBD1 (6 bases). From germline, CDR1 is MNHNS and CDR2 SASEGT. This CDR3 has 15 residues. V dropped 1 base and J dropped 5 bases, with 14 bases sitting between them. CDR3 in DNA: TGTGCCAGCAGTGAAGGCTCCGGGACATTTTATGGCTACACCTTC. This encodes CASSEGSGTFYGYTF.

This clone was recorded a few times. This rearrangement joins TRBV19 to TRBJ2-1; weak D call: TRBD1 (5 bases). V lost 5 bases, J lost 0 bases, and 14 bases lay in between. The CDR3 length is 16 residues. Germline-derived CDR1 and CDR2 are LNHDA and SQIVND (reference sequence). The CDR3 reads CASSFYRLSSYNEQFF. CDR3 sequence (DNA): TGTGCCAGTAGTTTTTACAGGTTGAGCTCCTACAATGAGCAGTTCTTC.

The chain uses TRBV9 and TRBJ1-1; D is ambiguous. In germline, CDR1 is SGDLS, CDR2 YYNGEE. Trimming cost V 0 bases and J 8 bases, with 11 bases left between them. The CDR3 runs 13 residues. CDR3 DNA sequence: TGTGCCAGCAGCGTAGCTTACGAGCGGGAAGCTTTCTTT. The encoded protein is CASSVAYEREAFF.

V usage is TRBV10-1 and J usage is TRBJ2-5, with 7 bases that match TRBD2. The J call may be faulty, since TRBJ2-7 better matches the DNA end. The CDR3 has 16 residues. Germline values: CDR1 WNHNN, CDR2 SYGVQD (reference sequence). The CDR3 protein is CASSEYVVRGAYEQYF. The CDR3 DNA is TGCGCCAGCAGTGAATACGTGGTTCGGGGGGCCTACGAGCAGTACTTC.